This T cell receptor beta chain was observed in a study of blood T cell repertoires in COVID-19. Across the whole study: Researchers got acute and convalescent COVID-19 samples from the United States, Italy and Spain.

Repertoires were generated with immunoSEQ multiplex PCR, while TCRdb's copy carries only in-frame clones and drops some. Of 150,000 to 200,000 clones detected, approximately 82% appear once; the ten largest clones hold 15% to 20%. Germline V gives CDR1 LNHDA, CDR2 SQIVND (reference sequence). The CDR3 consists of 14 residues. With 7 bases removed from V and 1 base from J, the gap between germline ends came to 13 bases. In terms of age and location, participants ranged from roughly 18 to 100 years and lived in approximately 24 US areas. The chain is built from TRBV19 and TRBJ1-1; no firm D call. The receptor's source is a woman aged 50 to 65 who had recovered from COVID-19. Specimen: PBMCs or T cells enriched from blood (not recorded which). CDR3 sequence: CASIARGWNTEAFF. CDR3 DNA sequence: TGTGCCAGTATCGCCAGAGGATGGAACACTGAAGCTTTCTTT.